A single sample gave rise to the 17 T cell receptor beta chains below, sequenced in a study of response to subunit inactivated influenza vaccine (dated by TCRdb to about 2018). Libraries were built with RT-PCR. The run used an Illumina HiSeq 2500. TCRdb reprocessing: public reads trimmed at Q25 with fastp, clones called with MiXCR, in-frame beta chains kept. Each entry merges the rows of one CDR3 protein and shows their most common DNA and genes. Across this sample there are more than 150,000 distinct CDR3 sequences, with 9.5% to 12% seen only once. Roughly a third of the sample rests with the top ten. The material was CD8+ T cells sorted from PBMCs, obtained approximately 25 months after vaccination. Receptors were obtained from a man aged 50-75 years who received an inactivated influenza vaccine. Donor details come from another sample of the same person, matched by shared clones.

The chain uses TRBV7-9 and TRBJ2-3, with D possibly TRBD2 on 6 matching bases. Per the germline V gene, CDR1 is SEHNR and CDR2 is FQNEAQ (reference sequence). V lost 4 bases, J lost 2 bases, and 13 bases lay in between. The CDR3 runs 15 residues. CDR3 in amino acids: CASSSSGGYTDTQYF. The CDR3 DNA reads as TGTGCCAGCAGCTCCTCCGGGGGTTACACAGATACGCAGTATTTT.

This clonotype was recorded at least ten times. V and J are TRBV7-6 and TRBJ2-7, with 13 bases identical to TRBD2. From germline, CDR1 is SGHVS and CDR2 FNYEAQ. Germline trimming cut 1 base from V and 4 bases from J; bases unmatched to any gene: 1. The CDR3 totals 15 residues. The CDR3, as DNA: TGTGCCAGCAGCTTAGGGACTAGCGGGAGTTACGAGCAGTACTTC. Amino acid sequence: CASSLGTSGSYEQYF.

The chain recombines TRBV4-1 with TRBJ2-7; TRBD1 aligns across 9 bases. The CDR3 is made up of 15 amino acids. J lost 5 bases, V lost 4 bases, and 9 bases had no gene match. CDR1 and CDR2 from the germline V gene are MGHRA and YSYEKL. The DNA for the CDR3 is TGCGCCAGCAGCCCACTATTGACAGGGGGAGACGAGCAGTACTTC. This gives the protein CASSPLLTGGDEQYF.

This clonotype was detected a few times. The chain joins TRBV6-2 or TRBV6-3 to TRBJ2-1; 11 bases line up with TRBD2. Germline CDR1 is MNHEY and CDR2 is SVGEGT. The V segment lost 6 bases and the J segment 8 bases; nucleotides outside the gene matches: 9. CDR3 size: 15 residues. The CDR3 reads CASRDTSGSLDEQFF. DNA of the CDR3: TGTGCCAGCAGGGACACTAGCGGGAGTTTAGATGAGCAGTTCTTC.

The chain combines TRBV12-3 or TRBV12-4 with TRBJ2-3; 9 nucleotides line up with TRBD2. The CDR3 has 15 residues. V gave up 3 bases and J gave up 2 bases; unmatched junction bases: 3. CDR3 in amino acids: CASSFGGGATDTQYF. Written as DNA, the CDR3 is TGTGCCAGCAGTTTTGGCGGGGGGGCCACAGATACGCAGTATTTT.

Comments on this clonotype: With a much larger clone just one base away, this may be a read error. The J gene is TRBJ2-1, the V gene TRBV15, with D possibly matching TRBD2 (5 bases). The germline V gene has CDR1 LNHNV and CDR2 YYDKDF (reference sequence). This CDR3 contains 15 residues. V was cut by 3 bases and J by 1 base, with 10 bases left in between. The CDR3 is CATSSSRASYNEQFF. In nucleotides, the CDR3 is TGTGCCACCAGCAGTTCGCGGGCTTCCTACAATGAGCAGTTCTTC.

The rearrangement uses TRBV4-2 and TRBJ2-5; 7 bases are shared with TRBD1. The germline CDR1 and CDR2 sequences are LGHNA and YNFKEQ. The V gene end was trimmed by 1 base and the J gene end by 5 bases; junction bases not matched to a gene: 16. This CDR3 has 18 residues. CDR3 sequence reads: CASSQVSGQTVYSETQYF. The CDR3 coding sequence is TGTGCCAGCAGCCAAGTATCGGGACAGACTGTTTATTCTGAGACCCAGTACTTC.

The chain is built from TRBV6-2 or TRBV6-3 and TRBJ2-7; D unresolved. CDR1 and CDR2 (germline): MNHEY, SVGEGT. The CDR3 sequence is 12 residues long. V was pared by 6 bases and J by 4 bases, with 10 bases between. CDR3 sequence: CASSQNPYEQYF. CDR3 DNA: TGTGCCAGCAGCCAAAACCCTTACGAGCAGTACTTC.

This clonotype was counted many times. This chain joins TRBV4-2 and TRBJ2-1, with D uncertain. This CDR3 has 14 residues. The V gene lost 4 bases and the J gene lost 10 bases, with 17 bases spanning the gap. The germline gives CDR1 LGHNA, CDR2 YNFKEQ. The CDR3 spells CASSLDLVVLEQFF. CDR3 sequence (DNA): TGTGCCAGCAGCCTAGACTTGGTGGTATTGGAGCAGTTCTTC.

This clonotype was recorded at least ten times. V and J are TRBV11-1 and TRBJ2-2, with 10 bases matching TRBD1. Trimming cost V 5 bases and J 0 bases; bases outside gene matches: 9. Germline V gene sequence: CDR1 SGHAT, CDR2 FQDESV (reference sequence). This CDR3 is built from 18 residues. The CDR3 loop is CASSVTGTGVPNTGELFF. Written as DNA, the CDR3 is TGTGCCAGCAGCGTGACCGGGACAGGGGTTCCGAACACCGGGGAGCTGTTTTTT.

In its sample, this clonotype was seen a few times. This chain joins TRBV7-6 and TRBJ1-6, with no clear D. V lost 2 bases and J lost 7, with 6 bases in between. This CDR3 is 13 amino acids long. Germline CDR1 is SGHVS and CDR2 is FNYEAQ. The CDR3 coding sequence is TGTGCCAGCAGCTTATGGGAGAATTCACCCCTCCACTTT. Protein: CASSLWENSPLHF.

This clonotype was seen more than once but under ten times. This rearrangement joins TRBV2 to TRBJ2-7, with 7 bases aligning to TRBD2. In germline, CDR1 is SNHLY, CDR2 FYNNEI. This CDR3 comprises 13 residues. Trimming took 7 bases from V and 0 from J; bases not matched to a gene: 3. CDR3 sequence reads: CASIGGSSYEQYF. The CDR3 region has the DNA TGTGCCAGCATTGGCGGGAGCTCCTACGAGCAGTACTTC.

The sample holds many counts of this clonotype. The V gene is TRBV7-6, the J gene TRBJ2-3, with 12 positions matching TRBD2. Germline loops: CDR1 SGHVS, CDR2 FNYEAQ. The CDR3 contains 15 residues. With 4 bases clipped from V and 6 bases from J, the junction kept 5 bases outside the gene matches. CDR3 DNA: TGTGCCAGCAGCTGGCCTAGCGGGAGGGACGATACGCAGTATTTT. Protein: CASSWPSGRDDTQYF.

J is TRBJ2-2 and V is TRBV5-1, with TRBD1 matching 7 bases. The CDR3 is 16 residues long. With 1 base clipped from V and 1 base from J, the junction kept 4 bases outside the gene matches. Germline V gene lookup returns CDR1 SGHRS and CDR2 YFSETQ. The CDR3, as DNA: TGCGCCAGCAGCTTGACAGGGGCCGTGAACACCGGGGAGCTGTTTTTT. Translation: CASSLTGAVNTGELFF.

The chain couples TRBV10-3 to TRBJ1-1; D uncertain. The V gene lost 8 bases and the J gene lost 4 bases, with 11 bases spanning the gap. Germline V CDR1 and CDR2: ENHRY, SYGVKD. The length of the CDR3 is 12 residues. The CDR3 DNA follows: TGTGCCATCCAGGAGGGCGGCACTGAAGCTTTCTTT. Amino acid sequence: CAIQEGGTEAFF.

This clonotype was observed at least ten times. J is TRBJ2-1 and V is TRBV6-5; TRBD2 matches 8 bases. Germline CDR1 is MNHEY and CDR2 is SVGAGI. V shed 4 bases and J 0 bases; nucleotides not matched to a gene: 5. CDR3 length equals 16 residues. This CDR3 is CASSSPAGASYNEQFF. The CDR3, as DNA: TGTGCCAGCAGTTCCCCAGCGGGGGCCTCCTACAATGAGCAGTTCTTC.

This clonotype has a count of ten or more. The chain employs TRBV6-5 and TRBJ2-2; D ambiguous. V lost 0 bases to trimming and J lost 0 bases, with 11 bases between them. CDR1 is MNHEY and CDR2 is SVGAGI in the germline V gene. The CDR3 is made up of 17 amino acids. CDR3 protein: CASSYSPGHANTGELFF. The CDR3 DNA reads TGTGCCAGCAGTTACTCGCCGGGTCATGCGAACACCGGGGAGCTGTTTTTT.